This paragraph covers one TCR beta chain sequence. The assay was immunoSEQ multiplex PCR, and TCRdb's table has in-frame clones only and misses some. The data contain about 200,000 clones, roughly 80% of them singletons. This specimen belongs to a study of blood T cell repertoires in COVID-19. V gave up 2 bases and J gave up 4 bases; unmatched junction bases: 6. CDR1 MDHEN and CDR2 SYDVKM come from the germline V gene. The CDR3 has 15 residues. The sequence derives from an elderly woman with acute or convalescent COVID-19. The chain is built from TRBV28 and TRBJ2-7, with 9 bases fitting TRBD1. The sample consisted of peripheral blood. The CDR3 coding sequence is TGTGCCAGCAGTTTACCCGGACAGGGGCGATACGAGCAGTACTTC. Translating gives CASSLPGQGRYEQYF.